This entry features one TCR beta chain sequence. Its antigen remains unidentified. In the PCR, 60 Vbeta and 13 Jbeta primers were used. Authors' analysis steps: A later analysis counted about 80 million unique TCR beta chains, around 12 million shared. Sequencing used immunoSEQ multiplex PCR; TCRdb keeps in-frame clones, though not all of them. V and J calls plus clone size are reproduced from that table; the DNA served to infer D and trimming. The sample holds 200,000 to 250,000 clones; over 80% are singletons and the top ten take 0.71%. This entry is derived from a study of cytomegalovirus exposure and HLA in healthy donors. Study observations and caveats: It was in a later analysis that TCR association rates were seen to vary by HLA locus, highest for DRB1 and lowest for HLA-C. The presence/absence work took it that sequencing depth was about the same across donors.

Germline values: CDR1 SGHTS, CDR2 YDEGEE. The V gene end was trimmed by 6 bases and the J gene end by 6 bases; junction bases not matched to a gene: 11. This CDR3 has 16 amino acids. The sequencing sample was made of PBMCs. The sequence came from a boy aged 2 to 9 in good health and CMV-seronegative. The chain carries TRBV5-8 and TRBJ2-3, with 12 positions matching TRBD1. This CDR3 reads CASNMAGQGARDTQYF. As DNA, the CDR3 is TGTGCCAGCAACATGGCGGGACAGGGGGCCCGGGATACGCAGTATTTT.